Each of the 32 T cell receptor beta chains below was sequenced from the same sample in a study of shared clonotypes between healthy human individuals (dated by TCRdb to the early 2020s). The receptor library was made with the immunoSEQ multiplex PCR assay. TCRdb took over this immuneACCESS table, retaining in-frame rearrangements with V and J assigned. Such tables are incomplete; in checked studies, under half of the missing clones stem from an unresolved V gene, and the remainder is unexplained. This sample is represented by around 2,000,000 clones; 85% to 95% of them were singletons. Together, the top ten hold 0.1% to 0.15% of the sample. The sample comprised naive CD4+ T cells sorted from blood. According to the study, the label for this sample's cell subset or site signals: CD45RA+ positively selected. The receptors originated from a man younger than 30 in good health.

Comment on this clone: The same CDR3 can be traced to other DNA sequences in this sample. V usage is TRBV28 and J usage is TRBJ1-2, with D maybe TRBD1 (5 bases). Germline CDR1 reads MDHEN; CDR2 reads SYDVKM. The CDR3 has 12 amino acids. Trimming removed 5 bases from V and 2 bases from J, with 6 bases in between. CDR3 bases: TGTGCCAGCAGTACAGGAAACTATGGCTACACCTTC. Translating gives CASSTGNYGYTF.

With respect to this clone: Other DNA sequences within the sample encode an identical CDR3. This chain's CDR3 is CASSVSGGTDTQYF. DNA of the CDR3: TGTGCCAGCAGCGTGAGCGGGGGCACAGATACGCAGTATTTT. The chain has TRBV9 and TRBJ2-3, with TRBD2 matching 7 bases. V was clipped by 2 bases and J by 1 base; unmatched bases: 1. The CDR3 sequence is 14 residues long. Germline V gene sequence: CDR1 SGDLS, CDR2 YYNGEE. Full variable domain (remainder filled in from reference TRBV9 and TRBJ2-3): DSGVTQTPKHLITATGQRVTLRCSPRSGDLSVYWYQQSLDQGLQFLIQYYNGEERAKGNILERFSAQQFPDLHSELNLSSLELGDSALYFCASSVSGGTDTQYFGPGTRLTVL.

V and J are TRBV6-6 and TRBJ2-2; 7 positions match TRBD1. This CDR3 is built from 15 residues. Germline V CDR1 and CDR2: MNHNY, SVGAGI (reference sequence). The V segment lost 6 bases and the J segment 5 bases; nucleotides outside the gene matches: 9. The DNA of the CDR3 is TGTGCCAGCAGAGATGGACAGGTTCGGACCGGGGAGCTGTTTTTT. Encoded protein: CASRDGQVRTGELFF.

The chain uses TRBV11-2 and TRBJ2-1, with TRBD2 identical over 7 bases. From germline, CDR1 is SGHAT and CDR2 FQNNGV. V dropped 3 bases and J dropped 1; count of bases not matched to a gene: 3. The CDR3 length is 15 residues. CDR3 nucleotides: TGTGCCAGCAGCTTTATAGCGGGTTCCTACAATGAGCAGTTCTTC. This translates into CASSFIAGSYNEQFF.

About this clone: Different DNA sequences within this sample yield the same CDR3. The V gene is TRBV30, the J gene TRBJ1-2; D might be TRBD1 (5 bases). The V end lost 0 bases, the J end lost 8 bases, and 10 bases lay between the germline ends. CDR1 and CDR2 from the germline V gene are GTSNPN and SVGIG (reference sequence). The length of the CDR3 is 12 residues. The CDR3 protein is CAWSVGGYGYTF. The CDR3, as DNA: TGTGCCTGGAGTGTGGGGGGGTACGGCTACACCTTC. Full variable domain (missing parts from reference TRBV30 and TRBJ1-2): SQTIHQWPATLVQPVGSPLSLECTVEGTSNPNLYWYRQAAGRGLQLLFYSVGIGQISSEVPQNLSASRPQDRQFILSSKKLLLSDSGFYLCAWSVGGYGYTFGSGTRLTVV.

The rearrangement links TRBV6-6 to TRBJ1-6, with TRBD1 as a possible D gene (5 bases). Germline loops: CDR1 MNHNY, CDR2 SVGAGI (reference sequence). V dropped 0 bases and J dropped 9 bases, with 12 bases sitting between them. The CDR3 has 15 amino acids. In DNA, the CDR3 is TGTGCCAGCAGTTACTCGGGGCAGGGAGCTTCACCCCTCCACTTT. As protein: CASSYSGQGASPLHF.

The J gene is TRBJ2-7, the V gene TRBV11-2; 10 positions match TRBD2. The length of the CDR3 is 15 residues. In germline, CDR1 is SGHAT, CDR2 FQNNGV. With 7 bases clipped from V and 6 bases from J, the junction kept 12 bases outside the gene matches. CDR3 nucleotides: TGTGCCAGCAACGACGACGGGCTAGCGGGAGTCGAGCAGTACTTC. It translates to CASNDDGLAGVEQYF. The whole variable domain, remainder taken from reference TRBV11-2 and TRBJ2-7, is EAGVAQSPRYKIIEKRQSVAFWCNPISGHATLYWYQQILGQGPKLLIQFQNNGVVDDSQLPKDRFSAERLKGVDSTLKIQPAKLEDSAVYLCASNDDGLAGVEQYFGPGTRLTVT.

The rearrangement joins TRBV5-1 to TRBJ2-1; 10 bases align to TRBD2. Germline V lookup: CDR1 SGHRS, CDR2 YFSETQ. The CDR3 is 15 amino acids. V lost 4 bases to trimming and J lost 9 bases; unmatched junction nucleotides: 10. In DNA form, the CDR3 reads TGCGCCAGCAGCCCCCCAGCGGGAGGGCTCGGTGAGCAGTTCTTC. This codes for CASSPPAGGLGEQFF. The full variable domain, its missing parts supplied by reference TRBV5-1 and TRBJ2-1, is KAGVTQTPRYLIKTRGQQVTLSCSPISGHRSVSWYQQTPGQGLQFLFEYFSETQRNKGNFPGRFSGRQFSNSRSEMNVSTLELGDSALYLCASSPPAGGLGEQFFGPGTRLTVL.

In this sample, this clone turned up once. The rearrangement links TRBV11-2 to TRBJ1-4; 7 bases line up with TRBD1. CDR3 length equals 15 residues. J lost 8 bases, V lost 5 bases, and 11 bases had no gene match. The germline gives CDR1 SGHAT, CDR2 FQNNGV. The DNA for the CDR3 is TGTGCCAGCAGCCCTAGGGACAGCCGAATCGAAAAACTGTTTTTT. It encodes CASSPRDSRIEKLFF.

The sample holds one count of this clone. The V gene is TRBV5-1, the J gene TRBJ1-4; D remains ambiguous. The CDR3 runs to 14 residues. The V end was cut by 2 bases, the J end by 6 bases, with 11 bases between. Germline lookup yields CDR1 SGHRS and CDR2 YFSETQ. The CDR3 sequence is CASSFSLPDEKLFF. The CDR3 bases are TGCGCCAGCAGCTTCAGCCTGCCGGATGAAAAACTGTTTTTT.

The chain recombines TRBV15 with TRBJ2-3, with TRBD1 identical over 7 bases. V lost 5 bases to trimming and J lost 2 bases; unmatched junction nucleotides: 10. The germline V gene encodes CDR1 LNHNV and CDR2 YYDKDF (reference sequence). This CDR3 comprises 16 residues. CDR3 nucleotides: TGTGCCACCAGCGGCCGGGACAGAAACCTCACAGATACGCAGTATTTT. It codes for CATSGRDRNLTDTQYF.

This clone was recorded once. This sequence joins TRBV10-3 and TRBJ2-7; TRBD1 aligns across 9 bases. Germline trimming cut 4 bases from V and 5 bases from J; bases unmatched to any gene: 9. Per germline, CDR1 ENHRY and CDR2 SYGVKD. This CDR3 is built from 15 residues. The CDR3 loop is CAISANTGGVNEQYF. For the CDR3, the DNA is TGTGCCATCAGTGCAAATACAGGGGGCGTTAACGAGCAGTACTTC.

CDR3 protein: CASSQSRQGYEQYF. In DNA form, the CDR3 reads TGTGCCAGCAGCCAATCCCGACAGGGTTACGAGCAGTACTTC. The chain has TRBV16 and TRBJ2-7; 7 bases map to TRBD1. The V and J ends lost 0 bases and 4 bases, in that order; junction bases with no gene match: 3. The length of the CDR3 is 14 residues. The germline gives CDR1 KGHSY, CDR2 FQNENV.

The chain has TRBV5-7 and TRBJ1-2, with TRBD1 identical over 7 bases. TRBV5-7 is noted as an ORF with a role that remains uncertain. The CDR3 extends over 16 amino acids. V dropped 5 bases and J dropped 1; count of bases not matched to a gene: 11. The CDR3 sequence: CASRATGALGNYGYTF. In DNA, the CDR3 is TGTGCCAGCAGAGCAACAGGGGCTCTGGGTAACTATGGCTACACCTTC.

The V and J genes are TRBV4-1 and TRBJ1-5; the match to TRBD1 covers 8 bases. The junction had 3 bases not matched to a gene; V was cut back by 1 base and J by 4 bases. Germline values: CDR1 MGHRA, CDR2 YSYEKL. This CDR3 is built from 15 residues. For the CDR3, the DNA is TGCGCCAGCAGCCAAGTCCAGGGGGCGAATCAGCCCCAGCATTTT. Protein: CASSQVQGANQPQHF.

The rearrangement links TRBV7-9 to TRBJ1-1; D ambiguous. Germline loops: CDR1 SEHNR, CDR2 FQNEAQ (reference sequence). The CDR3 is 15 residues long. V dropped 1 base and J dropped 10 bases, with 19 bases sitting between them. DNA for the CDR3: TGTGCCAGCAGCTTAGAAACCGCAGGTCAAGGCGGAGCTTTCTTT. Its protein is CASSLETAGQGGAFF.

The chain has TRBV5-1 and TRBJ1-4; D is unresolved. The CDR3 consists of 14 residues. V shed 3 bases and J shed 5 bases, with 11 bases lying between them. Germline CDR1 is SGHRS and CDR2 is YFSETQ. The CDR3 region is CASSSGNGNEKLFF. CDR3 in DNA: TGCGCCAGCAGCTCCGGAAATGGGAATGAAAAACTGTTTTTT.

Comment on this clone: A junction end diverges from the germline sequence, so it may reflect a read error. The rearrangement uses TRBV23-1 and TRBJ1-5; D not certain. TRBV23-1 is placed among ORFs of uncertain function. The CDR3 contains 9 residues. CDR3 region: CASSHGRFF. In DNA, the CDR3 is TGCGCCAGCAGTCACGGCAGATTTTTT.

The rearrangement uses TRBV9 and TRBJ2-2; D gene uncertain. The CDR3 extends over 15 amino acids. Germline CDR1 is SGDLS and CDR2 is YYNGEE. Trimming removed 0 bases at V and 5 bases at J, with 11 bases between. CDR3 nucleotide sequence: TGTGCCAGCAGCGTAGGGGATAGCCCAACCGGGGAGCTGTTTTTT. Its protein is CASSVGDSPTGELFF.

The CDR3 protein is CAISESIGGRETQYF. CDR3 nucleotide sequence: TGTGCCATCAGTGAGTCGATCGGGGGCAGGGAGACCCAGTACTTC. The chain employs TRBV10-3 and TRBJ2-5, with D perhaps assigned TRBD1 or TRBD2 (6 bases each). Germline CDR1 reads ENHRY; CDR2 reads SYGVKD. V gave up 0 bases and J gave up 5 bases, with 13 bases separating them. This CDR3 has 15 residues.

The rearrangement uses TRBV30 and TRBJ1-3; tentative D call: TRBD1 (5 bases). From germline, CDR1 is GTSNPN and CDR2 SVGIG (reference sequence). V was shortened by 3 bases and J by 3 bases, with 15 bases between the two germline ends. The CDR3 is 15 residues long. CDR3 sequence: CAWRVRGTNGNTIYF. The CDR3 nucleotides are TGTGCCTGGAGGGTACGAGGGACGAATGGAAACACCATATATTTT.

The chain uses TRBV14 and TRBJ1-2, with no clear D. This CDR3 contains 13 residues. CDR1 is SGHDN, CDR2 FVKESK, per germline. V lost 3 bases, J lost 7 bases, and 12 bases lay in between. Here the CDR3 DNA reads TGTGCCAGCAGCCAGAGCCGATTCGGTGGCTACACCTTC. Translated: CASSQSRFGGYTF.

The chain joins TRBV7-2 to TRBJ1-1; D uncertain. V was cut by 2 bases and J by 0 bases, with 10 bases left in between. CDR1 SGHTA and CDR2 FQGNSA come from the germline V gene. The CDR3 is made up of 15 amino acids. CDR3 protein: CASSLSLGMNTEAFF. The CDR3 bases are TGTGCCAGCAGCTTATCCTTGGGGATGAACACTGAAGCTTTCTTT. The full variable domain, completed using reference TRBV7-2 and TRBJ1-1, is GAGVSQSPSNKVTEKGKDVELRCDPISGHTALYWYRQSLGQGLEFLIYFQGNSAPDKSGLPSDRFSAERTGGSVSTLTIQRTQQEDSAVYLCASSLSLGMNTEAFFGQGTRLTVV.

The chain uses TRBV7-9 and TRBJ1-5, with D perhaps TRBD1 (5 bases). The germline CDR1 and CDR2 sequences are SEHNR and FQNEAQ (reference sequence). The CDR3 has 16 amino acids. Trimming took off 4 bases at V and 1 base at J, with 14 bases between the two ends. In DNA form, the CDR3 reads TGTGCCAGCAGCTCATTAACAGGTACCAGCAATCAGCCCCAGCATTTT. Its translation is CASSSLTGTSNQPQHF.

The rearrangement links TRBV30 to TRBJ2-5, with D unclear. The length of the CDR3 is 13 residues. Per germline, CDR1 GTSNPN and CDR2 SVGIG (reference sequence). V was pared by 2 bases and J by 0 bases, with 7 bases between. CDR3 protein: CAWSRNHQETQYF. Here the CDR3 DNA reads TGTGCCTGGAGTAGGAACCACCAAGAGACCCAGTACTTC.

V is TRBV6-1 and J is TRBJ1-5; TRBD1 agrees at 8 bases. The germline V gene encodes CDR1 MNHNS and CDR2 SASEGT. This CDR3 has 14 amino acids. Trimming took 1 base from V and 5 from J; bases not matched to a gene: 1. The CDR3 spells CASSEGRGHQPQHF. The CDR3 nucleotides read TGTGCCAGCAGTGAAGGCAGGGGGCATCAGCCCCAGCATTTT.

The V and J genes are TRBV6-1 and TRBJ1-5; 7 positions agree with TRBD1. Germline V gene sequence: CDR1 MNHNS, CDR2 SASEGT. With 6 bases clipped from V and 5 bases from J, the junction kept 7 bases outside the gene matches. This CDR3 contains 14 residues. DNA for the CDR3: TGTGCCAGCAGCCCCACAGGGGACGATCAGCCCCAGCATTTT. Amino acids: CASSPTGDDQPQHF.

The chain uses TRBV7-8 and TRBJ2-3; D gene uncertain. The CDR3 loop spans 13 amino acids. In germline, CDR1 is SGHVS, CDR2 FQNEAQ. Deletions cut 4 bases from V and 0 bases from J, with 5 bases between. The DNA for the CDR3 is TGTGCCAGCAGCTCTACTAGCACAGATACGCAGTATTTT. Protein sequence: CASSSTSTDTQYF. Looking up the rest from reference TRBV7-8 and TRBJ2-3 gives the full variable domain: GAGVSQSPRYKVAKRGQDVALRCDPISGHVSLFWYQQALGQGPEFLTYFQNEAQLDKSGLPSDRFFAERPEGSVSTLKIQRTQQEDSAVYLCASSSTSTDTQYFGPGTRLTVL.

The rearrangement joins TRBV2 to TRBJ2-3; no clear D. This CDR3 is 14 amino acids long. V dropped 4 bases and J dropped 1 base, with 9 bases sitting between them. Germline V gene data show CDR1 as SNHLY and CDR2 as FYNNEI. CDR3 DNA sequence: TGTGCCAGCAGTGGGCGACCTGGCACAGATACGCAGTATTTT. Residues: CASSGRPGTDTQYF.

The chain employs TRBV5-6 and TRBJ1-4, with a tentative D call TRBD1 (5 bases). Germline lookup yields CDR1 SGHDT and CDR2 YYEEEE. There are 16 residues in the CDR3. The V gene lost 0 bases and the J gene lost 0 bases, with 9 bases spanning the gap. DNA for the CDR3: TGTGCCAGCAGCTTGGGGGGACCCGCAACTAATGAAAAACTGTTTTTT. Protein sequence: CASSLGGPATNEKLFF. Full variable domain (rest looked up from reference TRBV5-6 and TRBJ1-4): DAGVTQSPTHLIKTRGQQVTLRCSPKSGHDTVSWYQQALGQGPQFIFQYYEEEERQRGNFPDRFSGHQFPNYSSELNVNALLLGDSALYLCASSLGGPATNEKLFFGSGTQLSVL.

Worth noting for this clone: Distinct nucleotide sequences in the sample also encode this CDR3. The rearrangement links TRBV29-1 to TRBJ2-7, with 10 positions matching TRBD2. V lost 4 bases, J lost 2 bases, and 2 bases stayed unmatched. The CDR3 contains 13 residues. CDR1 is SQVTM and CDR2 is ANQGSEA in the germline V gene. Here the CDR3 DNA reads TGCAGCGTTGGACTAGCGGGTCCCTACGAGCAGTACTTC. Translated: CSVGLAGPYEQYF.

The rearrangement uses TRBV7-2 and TRBJ1-2; D remains unclear. This CDR3 contains 13 residues. CDR1 SGHTA and CDR2 FQGNSA come from the germline V gene. Trimming left V 3 bases short and J 3 bases short, with 8 bases between. The CDR3, as DNA: TGTGCCAGCAGCTTTTATACGGACTATGGCTACACCTTC. Protein sequence: CASSFYTDYGYTF. Variable domain in full (rest from reference TRBV7-2 and TRBJ1-2): GAGVSQSPSNKVTEKGKDVELRCDPISGHTALYWYRQSLGQGLEFLIYFQGNSAPDKSGLPSDRFSAERTGGSVSTLTIQRTQQEDSAVYLCASSFYTDYGYTFGSGTRLTVV.